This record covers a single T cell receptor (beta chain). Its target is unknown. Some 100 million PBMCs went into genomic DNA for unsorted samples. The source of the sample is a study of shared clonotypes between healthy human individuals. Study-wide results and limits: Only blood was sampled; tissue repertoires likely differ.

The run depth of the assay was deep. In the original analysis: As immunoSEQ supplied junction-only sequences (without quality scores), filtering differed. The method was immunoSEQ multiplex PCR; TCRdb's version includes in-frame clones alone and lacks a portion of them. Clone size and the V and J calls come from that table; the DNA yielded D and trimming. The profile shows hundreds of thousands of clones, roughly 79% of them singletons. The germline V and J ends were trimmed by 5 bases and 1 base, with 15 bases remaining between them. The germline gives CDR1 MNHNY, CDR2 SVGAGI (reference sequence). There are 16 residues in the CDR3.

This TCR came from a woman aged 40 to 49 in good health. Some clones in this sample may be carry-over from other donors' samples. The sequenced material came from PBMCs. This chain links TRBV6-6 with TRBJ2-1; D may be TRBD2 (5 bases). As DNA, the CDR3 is TGTGCCAGCAGTGGCCCCGGGATAAAGTCCTACAATGAGCAGTTCTTC. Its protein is CASSGPGIKSYNEQFF.